This entry features one T cell receptor (beta chain) sequence. This clonotype has at least ten counts. No cognate antigen has been identified for it. There are no base qualities to consult, and no much larger clone falls within one base. The sample was run on an Illumina NovaSeq 6000. cDNA libraries for TCRalpha and TCRbeta were prepared by 5'RACE using constant-segment primers, with sample barcodes and unique molecular identifiers added. RNA was extracted from every sample with Trizol reagent. Amplification of the libraries took two PCR steps, and the second step added a second sample barcode plus Illumina TruSeq adapters. Libraries were sequenced on an Illumina NovaSeq with 2 x 150 bp paired-end reads. In the source study's methods: With migec v1.2.7, reads were demultiplexed and then collapsed into UMI-guided consensus sequences. Using mixcr v2.1.11, the UMI consensuses were aligned to TRA and TRB V and J templates and assembled into clonotypes. A clonotype was counted as expanded or contracted only if both edgeR and NoisET called the change significant, with noise models trained on biological replicates. For edgeR calls, a false discovery rate-adjusted p below 0.01 and a log2 fold-change threshold of 1 were applied. As an exploratory analysis of dynamics, max-normalized trajectories of the 1000 most abundant clonotypes were examined with PCA combined with hierarchical clustering. The CD4 or CD8 phenotype of responding clones was assigned using the separately sequenced CD4+ and CD8+ repertoires. The public reads were run again by TCRdb, first through fastp at Q25 and then through MiXCR, and only productive beta chains were kept. Every entry covers one CDR3 protein and lists the most common genes and DNA from its rows. These V and J calls originate from TCRdb's pipeline instead of the authors' own analysis. For this sample the table gives roughly 170,000 distinct CDR3 sequences, of which 20% to 25% were detected only once. The top ten clones comprise 23% of the sample.

The data derive from a study of T-cell memory formation after mild COVID-19 (dated by TCRdb to about 2021). The study in broad terms: TCR sequence clusters from the two donors were found to be largely donor specific. In two donors, T-cell clones that expanded and contracted after mild COVID-19 were followed by sequencing TCRalpha and TCRbeta repertoires longitudinally. Two young, previously healthy adult volunteers, one female and one male, were included in the cohort.

PBMCs were isolated by Ficoll-Paque density gradient centrifugation. Beyond this particular receptor, the publication reports: SARS-CoV-2 specificity of the second-wave clones peaking on day 37 was not confirmed. Contracting CD4+ clones appeared mostly in the CM and EM memory subsets, whereas CD8+ clones were enriched in EMRA. Only two mild cases were covered by the study, and larger cohorts that include severe cases with pre-infection samples were considered necessary. Clones contracting from day 15 to 85 had balanced CD4/CD8 phenotypes, while a second wave expanding from day 15 to 37 was biased towards CD4+. Some responding clones were detected in pre-infection memory, which suggested that pre-existing cross-reactive memory T cells had joined the SARS-CoV-2 response.

The trim is 5 bases for V and 10 bases for J, with a gap of 21 bases between the germline ends. The CDR3 numbers 15 residues from cysteine through phenylalanine. Here the CDR3 DNA is all that survives: 45 bases in frame from base 1. This receptor was taken from an adult woman who had mild COVID-19 (a few samples of this study predate the infection). The sample titles of this study are shuffled in the database, so cell type and time point are left out; the donor was told from shared clones. Recombination joined TRBV12-3 or TRBV12-4 with TRBJ2-1, and possibly TRBD1, on 6 matching bases. The sequenced sample consisted of PBMCs or a T cell subset sorted from them (not recorded which). The encoded CDR3 is CASSPPGTPREEQFF. The DNA sequence reads TGTGCCAGCAGTCCCCCGGGGACACCTCGCGAGGAGCAGTTCTTC.